The next 23 T cell receptor beta chains were all read from a single sample in a study of blood T cells in healthy people across ages. PCR was performed a second time for about 7 to 12 cycles using a sample-barcoded 5' primer and a J-beta primer mix. Each CDR3 protein is one row after TCRdb ran MiXCR on the 5' RACE reads. The table lists roughly 1.5 million distinct CDR3 sequences, 42% of them singletons, with 4% in the top ten. The sequencing input was blood. The source of these receptors is a woman aged 18-29 years in good health.

The J gene is TRBJ1-5, the V gene TRBV2, with D possibly matching TRBD1 (5 bases). CDR1 and CDR2 from the germline V gene are SNHLY and FYNNEI. V was pared by 0 bases and J by 2 bases, with 17 bases between. There are 18 residues in the CDR3. CDR3 sequence (DNA): TGTGCCAGCAGTGAAGCGCCGGGCCCGGGGGGAGGCAATCAGCCCCAGCATTTT. Encoded protein: CASSEAPGPGGGNQPQHF.

Of note for this clonotype: A read error may account for a junction end that differs from germline. The chain couples TRBV20-1 to TRBJ2-1; TRBD2 is a possible D gene (6 bases). From germline, CDR1 is DFQATT and CDR2 SNEGSKA (reference sequence). The CDR3 extends over 16 amino acids. The CDR3 loop is CSTRVAGLALYNEQFF. The CDR3 DNA reads TGCAGTACTAGAGTTGCCGGCCTAGCGCTGTACAATGAGCAGTTCTTC.

This chain joins TRBV6-4 and TRBJ1-5, with TRBD1 matching over 7 bases. Trimming took 7 bases from V and 5 from J; bases not matched to a gene: 11. This CDR3 is built from 15 residues. Germline lookup yields CDR1 MRHNA and CDR2 SNTAGT. CDR3 amino acids: CASTFASGGDQPQHF. The CDR3 nucleotides are TGTGCCAGCACCTTCGCGTCAGGGGGGGATCAGCCCCAGCATTTT.

The gene calls are TRBV7-9 and TRBJ2-2; D might be TRBD1 (5 bases). The ends were cut back, 4 bases at V and 3 bases at J, with 15 bases in the middle. Germline CDR1 is SEHNR and CDR2 is FQNEAQ (reference sequence). The CDR3 length is 16 residues. DNA for the CDR3: TGTGCCAGCAGCTGGGGCCAGGCGATAGACACCGGGGAGCTGTTTTTT. It specifies CASSWGQAIDTGELFF.

V usage is TRBV7-2 and J usage is TRBJ1-1, with D maybe TRBD1 (6 bases). This CDR3 region has 15 residues. Trimming pared 2 bases from V and 1 base from J, leaving 11 bases between. The germline CDR1 and CDR2 sequences are SGHTA and FQGNSA. CDR3 amino acids: CASSLSKQGNTEAFF. In nucleotides, the CDR3 is TGTGCCAGCAGCTTAAGTAAACAGGGGAACACTGAAGCTTTCTTT.

This clonotype was recorded a few times. The chain couples TRBV7-2 to TRBJ2-4; D ambiguous. The V end was cut by 2 bases, the J end by 3 bases, with 11 bases between. From germline, CDR1 is SGHTA and CDR2 FQGNSA. This CDR3 spans 15 amino acids. The CDR3 sequence is CASSLQLGFKNIQYF. The CDR3 DNA reads as TGTGCCAGCAGCTTACAACTGGGGTTCAAAAACATTCAGTACTTC. Drawing the rest from reference TRBV7-2 and TRBJ2-4, the complete variable domain is GAGVSQSPSNKVTEKGKDVELRCDPISGHTALYWYRQSLGQGLEFLIYFQGNSAPDKSGLPSDRFSAERTGGSVSTLTIQRTQQEDSAVYLCASSLQLGFKNIQYFGAGTRLSVL.

V usage is TRBV20-1 and J usage is TRBJ1-2, with D maybe TRBD1 (6 bases). In germline, CDR1 is DFQATT, CDR2 SNEGSKA (reference sequence). V shed 2 bases and J shed 4 bases, with 8 bases lying between them. The CDR3 is made up of 12 amino acids. As DNA, the CDR3 is TGCAGTGCTAGACAGGGGAGCTATGGCTACACCTTC. This codes for CSARQGSYGYTF.

This clonotype was observed at least ten times. The chain joins TRBV11-2 to TRBJ2-6, with D hard to call. The germline CDR1 and CDR2 sequences are SGHAT and FQNNGV. V shed 1 base and J shed 1 base, with 8 bases lying between them. This CDR3 spans 16 amino acids. CDR3 protein: CASSLVSGSGANVLTF. As DNA, the CDR3 is TGTGCCAGCAGCTTAGTATCTGGGTCTGGGGCCAACGTCCTGACTTTC.

The V gene is TRBV7-2, the J gene TRBJ2-1, with no clear D. This CDR3 region has 15 residues. V lost 3 bases to trimming and J lost 4 bases, with 13 bases between them. Germline CDR1 reads SGHTA; CDR2 reads FQGNSA. CDR3 region: CASSFHQGVYNEQFF. The CDR3 nucleotides are TGTGCCAGCAGCTTTCACCAAGGTGTATACAATGAGCAGTTCTTC.

This clonotype was seen only a few times. This chain joins TRBV9 and TRBJ2-1, with D possibly TRBD1 on 6 matching bases. The DNA end is more similar to TRBJ2-7, so the J call may be wrong. In germline, CDR1 is SGDLS, CDR2 YYNGEE. This CDR3 is 15 amino acids long. The CDR3 protein is CASSGTAISYNEQYF. Here the CDR3 DNA reads TGTGCCAGCAGCGGGACAGCCATCTCCTACAATGAGCAGTACTTC.

This clonotype turned up a few times. The chain is built from TRBV15 and TRBJ2-2; maybe TRBD1 (8 bases). Trimming removed 7 bases from V and 4 bases from J, with 16 bases in between. CDR3 length: 15 amino acids. Germline lookup yields CDR1 LNHNV and CDR2 YYDKDF (reference sequence). The CDR3 is CATTRTGRGTGELFF. The CDR3 bases are TGTGCCACCACCAGGACAGGGAGGGGCACCGGGGAGCTGTTTTTT.

The rearrangement links TRBV4-1 to TRBJ2-2; D is uncertain. With 3 bases removed from V and 1 base from J, the gap between germline ends came to 12 bases. Germline V CDR1 and CDR2: MGHRA, YSYEKL. CDR3 length: 16 amino acids. DNA for the CDR3: TGCGCCAGCAGCCATAAGGCGCATGAGAACACCGGGGAGCTGTTTTTT. Protein product: CASSHKAHENTGELFF.

This clonotype turned up a few times. The chain recombines TRBV4-1 with TRBJ1-1; maybe TRBD1 (5 bases). CDR3 size: 14 residues. Germline V lookup: CDR1 MGHRA, CDR2 YSYEKL. Trimming removed 1 base from V and 0 bases from J, with 6 bases in between. CDR3 DNA sequence: TGCGCCAGCAGCCAAGGAGGGGTGAACACTGAAGCTTTCTTT. Its protein is CASSQGGVNTEAFF.

In its sample, this clonotype was seen a few times. The V gene is TRBV9, the J gene TRBJ2-3, with D possibly matching TRBD2 (7 bases). This CDR3 spans 16 amino acids. The V end was cut by 0 bases, the J end by 3 bases, with 14 bases between. Germline assignment: CDR1 SGDLS and CDR2 YYNGEE. The CDR3: CASSVDGGGYTDTQYF. The CDR3 DNA reads as TGTGCCAGCAGCGTAGATGGGGGGGGCTATACAGATACGCAGTATTTT.

The chain is built from TRBV5-6 and TRBJ1-2; tentative D call: TRBD1 (5 bases). The CDR3 is made up of 12 amino acids. V lost 1 base, J lost 8 bases, and 9 bases lay in between. In germline, CDR1 is SGHDT, CDR2 YYEEEE. This chain's CDR3 is CASSLMGLGYTF. In DNA, the CDR3 is TGTGCCAGCAGCTTGATGGGGCTCGGCTACACCTTC.

The rearrangement joins TRBV11-2 to TRBJ2-3; D may be TRBD1 or TRBD2 (5 bases each). This CDR3 comprises 15 residues. V was shortened by 0 bases and J by 4 bases, with 11 bases between the two germline ends. CDR1 is SGHAT and CDR2 is FQNNGV in the germline V gene. In DNA, the CDR3 is TGTGCCAGCAGCTTAGATCGAGTGGGGGCAGATACGCAGTATTTT. It codes for CASSLDRVGADTQYF.

This clonotype occurred a few times. The gene calls are TRBV20-1 and TRBJ1-2; D is uncertain. This CDR3 region has 15 residues. V shed 2 bases and J shed 4 bases, with 17 bases lying between them. CDR1 DFQATT and CDR2 SNEGSKA come from the germline V gene (reference sequence). CDR3 coding DNA: TGCAGTGCTAGATATATCAGCCGAACTGTCTATGGCTACACCTTC. Its translation: CSARYISRTVYGYTF.

The chain carries TRBV29-1 and TRBJ2-1; the D gene could be TRBD1 or TRBD2 (7 bases each). Germline loops: CDR1 SQVTM, CDR2 ANQGSEA. V was clipped by 7 bases and J by 10 bases, with 17 bases between them. The CDR3 is 12 residues long. CDR3: CSASGGVQEQFF. In DNA form, the CDR3 reads TGCAGCGCCTCAGGGGGGGTACAGGAGCAGTTCTTC.

This clonotype was detected a few times. The V call is TRBV13, the J call TRBJ2-7; 13 bases agree with TRBD2. J lost 4 bases, V lost 5 bases, and 2 bases had no gene match. Germline V gives CDR1 PRHDT, CDR2 FYEKMQ (reference sequence). This CDR3 is built from 14 residues. The CDR3 sequence is CASSGLAGVYEQYF. The DNA for the CDR3 is TGTGCCAGCAGCGGACTAGCGGGAGTTTACGAGCAGTACTTC.

This clonotype was recorded a few times. The chain is built from TRBV12-3 or TRBV12-4 and TRBJ2-3; either TRBD1 or TRBD2 may supply D (6 bases each). The CDR3 loop spans 15 amino acids. Trimming left V 4 bases short and J 6 bases short, with 17 bases between. The CDR3 protein is CASSWNPQGGDTQYF. The CDR3 DNA is TGTGCCAGCAGTTGGAACCCACAGGGAGGTGATACGCAGTATTTT.

The chain employs TRBV28 and TRBJ2-4, with 7 bases fitting TRBD2. Unmatched junction bases numbered 7, after V lost 6 bases and J lost 5 bases. The V gene's germline CDR1 is MDHEN and CDR2 SYDVKM. The CDR3 totals 14 residues. The CDR3 loop is CASSKGGPQNIQYF. The CDR3 nucleotides read TGTGCCAGCAGCAAGGGAGGGCCGCAAAACATTCAGTACTTC.

Written as DNA, the CDR3 is TGTGCCAGCAGTAAACGACAGGGGTTTTTGGAAAAACTGTTTTTT. Amino acid sequence: CASSKRQGFLEKLFF. The chain recombines TRBV6-5 with TRBJ1-4; 8 bases align to TRBD1. With 5 bases clipped from V and 8 bases from J, the junction kept 10 bases outside the gene matches. This CDR3 contains 15 residues. Germline V lookup: CDR1 MNHEY, CDR2 SVGAGI.

This clonotype showed up just a few times. This chain links TRBV12-3 or TRBV12-4 with TRBJ1-1, with TRBD1 matching 11 bases. Trimming cost V 6 bases and J 1 base; bases outside gene matches: 7. The CDR3 is made up of 16 amino acids. CDR3 protein: CASSKDRGPENTEAFF. In DNA form, the CDR3 reads TGTGCCAGCAGCAAGGACAGGGGGCCCGAGAACACTGAAGCTTTCTTT.